This T cell receptor beta chain comes out of a study of blood T cell repertoires in COVID-19. With 1 base clipped from V and 5 bases from J, the junction kept 1 base outside the gene matches. The CDR3 consists of 13 residues. The germline V gene encodes CDR1 SGHVS and CDR2 FQNEAQ. Using immunoSEQ multiplex PCR, the repertoire was profiled, and TCRdb retains in-frame clones only, with some absent. The sample holds 150,000 or so clones, 82% seen once. The sample consisted of peripheral blood. This chain links TRBV7-8 with TRBJ2-5; 7 nucleotides align to TRBD2. The TCR originated in a woman in her 40s with COVID-19, enrolled during active disease. This CDR3 reads CASSLGLAETQYF. In nucleotides, the CDR3 is TGTGCCAGCAGCTTAGGACTAGCCGAGACCCAGTACTTC.